The 11 T cell receptor beta chains reported below all come from one sample, sequenced in a study of sequential checkpoint blockade in melanoma. Data came from immunoSEQ multiplex PCR; TCRdb stores just in-frame clones and leaves some out. Of 25,000 to 30,000 clones listed, approximately 77% are singletons. The treatment is: randomized to nivolumab then ipilimumab (arm A) or the reverse (arm B). This sample comprised CD8+ T cells sorted from blood (inferred from file names), obtained from a patient given nivolumab and ipilimumab in sequence. The receptors shown here come from a human donor with melanoma.

This clone was recorded a few times. The CDR3 DNA follows: TGCAGCGCTCTGGACAGCGCTAACTATGGCTACACCTTC. Translating gives CSALDSANYGYTF. The rearrangement uses TRBV29-1 and TRBJ1-2, with D possibly matching TRBD1 (6 bases). Looked up from germline, CDR1 is SQVTM and CDR2 is ANQGSEA. The CDR3 is 13 amino acids. V was shortened by 7 bases and J by 0 bases, with 12 bases between the two germline ends. Looking up the rest from reference TRBV29-1 and TRBJ1-2 gives the full variable domain: SAVISQKPSRDICQRGTSLTIQCQVDSQVTMMFWYRQQPGQSLTLIATANQGSEATYESGFVIDKFPISRPNLTFSTLTVSNMSPEDSSIYLCSALDSANYGYTFGSGTRLTVV.

The chain links TRBV7-8 to TRBJ2-7; 9 bases match TRBD2. This CDR3 contains 17 residues. V gave up 1 base and J gave up 0 bases; unmatched junction bases: 7. Germline V gives CDR1 SGHVS, CDR2 FQNEAQ. The CDR3 loop reads CASSLGGSGGHSYEQYF. In nucleotides, the CDR3 is TGTGCCAGCAGCTTAGGGGGTAGCGGGGGACACTCCTACGAGCAGTACTTC.

A single count supports this clone. V is TRBV19 and J is TRBJ2-2; 8 nucleotides agree with TRBD1. V shed 1 base and J 13 bases; nucleotides not matched to a gene: 8. This CDR3 comprises 14 residues. CDR1 is LNHDA, CDR2 SQIVND, per germline (reference sequence). The CDR3 DNA is TGTGCCAGTAGTATAGGGGGACAGGCGGTCGGGCTGTTTTTT. It is translated as CASSIGGQAVGLFF. The full variable domain, its missing parts supplied by reference TRBV19 and TRBJ2-2, is DGGITQSPKYLFRKEGQNVTLSCEQNLNHDAMYWYRQDPGQGLRLIYYSQIVNDFQKGDIAEGYSVSREKKESFPLTVTSAQKNPTAFYLCASSIGGQAVGLFFGEGSRLTVL.

The rearrangement uses TRBV4-1 and TRBJ1-6; 8 bases align to TRBD1. Germline CDR1 is MGHRA and CDR2 is YSYEKL. The CDR3 consists of 18 residues. The V and J ends lost 2 bases and 3 bases, in that order; junction bases with no gene match: 9. CDR3 in amino acids: CASSQRYFGQGYNSPLHF. DNA for the CDR3: TGCGCCAGCAGCCAACGATATTTCGGACAGGGCTATAATTCACCCCTCCACTTT.

This clone has a handful of counts. The chain couples TRBV5-1 to TRBJ1-1; 10 positions match TRBD1. V lost 1 base, J lost 5 bases, and 8 bases stayed unmatched. Germline V CDR1 and CDR2: SGHRS, YFSETQ. CDR3 length: 16 residues. The CDR3 region has the DNA TGCGCCAGCAGCTTGTGGGACAGGGGTGCGAATACTGAAGCTTTCTTT. Amino acids: CASSLWDRGANTEAFF.

Note on this clone: The junction departs from the called germline gene at one end, perhaps through a read error. J is TRBJ2-5 and V is TRBV5-4, with 9 bases that match TRBD1. The CDR3 consists of 17 residues. Germline assignment: CDR1 SGHNT and CDR2 YYREEE (reference sequence). The CDR3 region has the DNA TGTGCCAGCAGCTTTCTAGGACAGGGGATCGACCAGGAGACCCAGTACTTC. Translating it yields CASSFLGQGIDQETQYF.

The chain uses TRBV18 and TRBJ2-7; tentative D call: TRBD1 (8 bases). Trimming cost V 6 bases and J 3 bases, with 18 bases left between them. CDR1 is KGHSH and CDR2 is LQKENI in the germline V gene. The CDR3 runs to 15 residues. The CDR3 bases are TGTGCCAGCTCCCCGACAGGGGACTATCTCTACGAGCAGTACTTC. It yields the protein CASSPTGDYLYEQYF. Drawing the rest from reference TRBV18 and TRBJ2-7, the complete variable domain is NAGVMQNPRHLVRRRGQEARLRCSPMKGHSHVYWYRQLPEEGLKFMVYLQKENIIDESGMPKERFSAEFPKEGPSILRIQQVVRGDSAAYFCASSPTGDYLYEQYFGPGTRLTVT.

V and J are TRBV19 and TRBJ1-1; D remains ambiguous. CDR3 size: 12 residues. V lost 4 bases and J 10 bases, leaving 13 bases between the germline ends. Germline CDR1 reads LNHDA; CDR2 reads SQIVND (reference sequence). For the CDR3, the DNA is TGTGCCAGTAGTAACCCCCCTTCGGGAGCTTTCTTT. This translates into CASSNPPSGAFF.

For the CDR3, the DNA is TGTGCCAGCAGGGCGGGACTAGCCTACGAGCAGTACTTC. Its translation is CASRAGLAYEQYF. V is TRBV7-9 and J is TRBJ2-7; 8 bases line up with TRBD2. After removal of 6 bases from V and 2 bases from J, the junction contained 3 bases not matched to a gene. The length of the CDR3 is 13 residues. Germline-derived CDR1 and CDR2 are SEHNR and FQNEAQ (reference sequence).

The chain combines TRBV27 with TRBJ1-1, with 11 bases that match TRBD1. The V segment lost 0 bases and the J segment 10 bases; nucleotides outside the gene matches: 7. Germline V CDR1 and CDR2: MNHEY, SMNVEV (reference sequence). This CDR3 region has 15 residues. In DNA, the CDR3 is TGTGCCAGCAGTTTATCCCTTCGGGACAGGGGGTTAGCTTTCTTT. Translated, it gives CASSLSLRDRGLAFF.

The chain links TRBV7-2 to TRBJ2-7; the D gene is possibly TRBD2 (6 bases). Trimming shortened V by 5 bases and J by 2 bases, and 10 bases separated the two germline ends. This CDR3 comprises 13 residues. Per germline, CDR1 SGHTA and CDR2 FQGNSA. CDR3 residues: CASSMTGAYEQYF. The CDR3 bases are TGTGCCAGCAGCATGACGGGGGCCTACGAGCAGTACTTC.